Each of the 11 T cell receptor beta chains below was sequenced from the same sample in a study of T cells in narcolepsy. Repertoires were generated with immunoSEQ multiplex PCR, while TCRdb's copy carries only in-frame clones and drops some. Of fewer than 35,000 clones listed, 84% are singletons. What was sequenced was CD45RA- memory CD4+ T cells from PBMCs. The receptors were gathered from a human donor with narcolepsy.

This rearrangement joins TRBV28 to TRBJ1-2; 7 bases line up with TRBD1. This CDR3 has 15 amino acids. Unmatched junction bases numbered 8, after V lost 6 bases and J lost 1 base. CDR1 is MDHEN, CDR2 SYDVKM, per germline. CDR3 region: CASRPPGQFNYGYTF. The CDR3 DNA sequence: TGTGCCAGCAGACCGCCGGGACAGTTTAACTATGGCTACACCTTC.

This clone turned up a few times. CDR3 nucleotide sequence: TGTGCCAGCAGCCGGCTGAACACTGAAGCTTTCTTT. The encoded protein is CASSRLNTEAFF. The V gene is TRBV11-2, the J gene TRBJ1-1; D uncertain. CDR3 length equals 12 residues. CDR1 is SGHAT and CDR2 is FQNNGV in the germline V gene. Between the trimmed V and J ends, which lost 5 bases and 0 bases, there was a span of 4 bases. The complete variable domain, with remaining parts taken from reference TRBV11-2 and TRBJ1-1, reads EAGVAQSPRYKIIEKRQSVAFWCNPISGHATLYWYQQILGQGPKLLIQFQNNGVVDDSQLPKDRFSAERLKGVDSTLKIQPAKLEDSAVYLCASSRLNTEAFFGQGTRLTVV.

This clone appeared once. V gene TRBV7-6 combines with J gene TRBJ1-4, with TRBD1 as a possible D gene (6 bases). This CDR3 spans 15 amino acids. The germline V gene encodes CDR1 SGHVS and CDR2 FNYEAQ. V was trimmed by 4 bases and J by 8 bases, leaving 17 bases between them. CDR3 residues: CASSYREGPGEKLFF. CDR3 DNA: TGTGCCAGCAGCTACAGGGAGGGGCCGGGGGAAAAACTGTTTTTT.

The chain couples TRBV12-1 to TRBJ1-1. TRBV12-1 is noted as a pseudogene. The CDR3 is 13 residues long. CDR3: CASSSHKPTEAFF. The CDR3 region has the DNA TGTGCCAGCAGCTCCCACAAGCCCACTGAAGCTTTCTTT.

This sequence joins TRBV6-1 and TRBJ1-5; 7 nucleotides match TRBD1. CDR3 length equals 14 residues. The germline CDR1 and CDR2 sequences are MNHNS and SASEGT. With V trimmed by 6 bases and J by 4 bases, 6 bases remained unmatched. CDR3 coding DNA: TGTGCCAGCAGAGGGGGCCTTTCTAATCAGCCCCAGCATTTT. Protein sequence: CASRGGLSNQPQHF.

The rearrangement links TRBV11-3 to TRBJ2-7; no definite D call. Germline loops: CDR1 SGHNT, CDR2 YENEEA. CDR3 length equals 13 residues. Deletions cut 5 bases from V and 5 bases from J, with 13 bases between. The chain's CDR3 is CASSLPWGHEQYV. The CDR3, as DNA: TGTGCCAGCAGCCTCCCATGGGGTCACGAGCAGTACGTC.

The chain combines TRBV4-1 with TRBJ1-1; 8 bases are a match to TRBD1. V lost 4 bases, J lost 1 base, and 8 bases stayed unmatched. Looked up from germline, CDR1 is MGHRA and CDR2 is YSYEKL. The CDR3 extends over 16 amino acids. The CDR3 nucleotides are TGCGCCAGCAGCCGCAACGTCGACAGGGGGAACACTGAAGCTTTCTTT. It specifies CASSRNVDRGNTEAFF.

J is TRBJ1-2 and V is TRBV23-1; D unclear. TRBV23-1 is an open reading frame whose function is uncertain. The ends were cut back, 2 bases at V and 6 bases at J, with 19 bases in the middle. CDR3 length: 16 amino acids. Here the CDR3 reads CASSQNSGARSNGYTF. The CDR3 nucleotides are TGCGCCAGCAGTCAAAACTCGGGAGCGAGGTCTAATGGCTACACCTTC.

The chain employs TRBV7-3 and TRBJ1-1, with TRBD1 matching 7 bases. Germline CDR1 reads SGHTA; CDR2 reads FQGTGA. This CDR3 region has 15 residues. Trimming at V came to 2 bases and at J to 0 bases, leaving 3 bases not matched to a gene. This chain's CDR3 is CASSLDRDLNTEAFF. CDR3 coding DNA: TGTGCCAGCAGCTTAGACAGGGACTTGAACACTGAAGCTTTCTTT.

The rearrangement joins TRBV2 to TRBJ1-4, with 8 bases that match TRBD1. The CDR3 sequence is 14 residues long. The germline V gene encodes CDR1 SNHLY and CDR2 FYNNEI. Trimming removed 8 bases from V and 7 bases from J; junction bases left unmatched: 9. This CDR3 reads CASDWTGKTEKLFF. The CDR3 bases are TGTGCCAGCGACTGGACAGGGAAGACTGAAAAACTGTTTTTT.

The chain carries TRBV19 and TRBJ2-2, with unresolved D. This CDR3 has 13 residues. In germline, CDR1 is LNHDA, CDR2 SQIVND (reference sequence). Trimming removed 3 bases at V and 8 bases at J, with 10 bases between. The CDR3 loop reads CASSISEQGELFF. The CDR3 DNA is TGTGCCAGTAGTATTAGTGAACAGGGGGAGCTGTTTTTT.